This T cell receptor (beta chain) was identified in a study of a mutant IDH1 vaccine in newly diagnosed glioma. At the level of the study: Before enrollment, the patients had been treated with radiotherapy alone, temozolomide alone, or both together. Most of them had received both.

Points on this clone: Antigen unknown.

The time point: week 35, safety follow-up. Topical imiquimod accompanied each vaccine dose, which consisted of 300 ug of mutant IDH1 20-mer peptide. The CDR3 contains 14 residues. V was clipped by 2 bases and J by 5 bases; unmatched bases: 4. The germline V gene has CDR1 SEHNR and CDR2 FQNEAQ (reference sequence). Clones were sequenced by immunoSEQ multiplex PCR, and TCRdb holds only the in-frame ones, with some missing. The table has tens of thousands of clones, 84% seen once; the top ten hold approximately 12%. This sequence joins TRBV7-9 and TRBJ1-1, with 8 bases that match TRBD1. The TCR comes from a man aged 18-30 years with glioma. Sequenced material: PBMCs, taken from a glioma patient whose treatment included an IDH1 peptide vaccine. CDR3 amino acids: CASSLTGGETEAFF. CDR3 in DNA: TGTGCCAGCAGCTTAACAGGGGGTGAGACTGAAGCTTTCTTT.